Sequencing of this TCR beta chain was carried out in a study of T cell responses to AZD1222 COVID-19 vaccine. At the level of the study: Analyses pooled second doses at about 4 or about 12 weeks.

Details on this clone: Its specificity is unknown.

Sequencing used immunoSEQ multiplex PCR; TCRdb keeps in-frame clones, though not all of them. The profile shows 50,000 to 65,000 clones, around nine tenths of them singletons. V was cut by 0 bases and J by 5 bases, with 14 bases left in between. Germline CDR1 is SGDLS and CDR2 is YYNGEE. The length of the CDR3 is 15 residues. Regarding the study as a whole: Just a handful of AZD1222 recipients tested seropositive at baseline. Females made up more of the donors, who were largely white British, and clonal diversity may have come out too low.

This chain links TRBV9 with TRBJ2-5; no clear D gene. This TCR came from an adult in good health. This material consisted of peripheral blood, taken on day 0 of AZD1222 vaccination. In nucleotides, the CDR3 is TGTGCCAGCAGCGTAGGGAAGGGTAACACGGAGACCCAGTACTTC. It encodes CASSVGKGNTETQYF.